This T cell receptor beta chain was sequenced for a study of blood T cell repertoires in COVID-19. Study overall: The United States, Italy and Spain supplied acute and convalescent COVID-19 samples. The cDNA or gDNA used as material had been derived from T cells, B-cell-depleted T cells, or PBMCs.

CDR1 is MDHEN, CDR2 SYDVKM, per germline. The V gene end was trimmed by 6 bases and the J gene end by 7 bases; junction bases not matched to a gene: 7. The CDR3 sequence is 15 residues long. Original processing methods: Amplification of reference gene primers provided the estimated nucleated cell counts. Repertoires were generated with immunoSEQ multiplex PCR, while TCRdb's copy carries only in-frame clones and drops some. Clonal size and the V and J genes are those of that table, whereas D and trimming came from the DNA. The profile covers about 250,000 clones, with about four fifths appearing a single time and approximately 9.1% taken by the ten largest.

Source material: peripheral blood. The origin of this receptor is a man older than 75 with acute or convalescent COVID-19. J is TRBJ2-1 and V is TRBV28; TRBD2 matches 12 bases. The CDR3 loop reads CASRETSGGKNEQFF. The CDR3 DNA follows: TGTGCCAGCAGGGAGACTAGCGGGGGAAAAAATGAGCAGTTCTTC.